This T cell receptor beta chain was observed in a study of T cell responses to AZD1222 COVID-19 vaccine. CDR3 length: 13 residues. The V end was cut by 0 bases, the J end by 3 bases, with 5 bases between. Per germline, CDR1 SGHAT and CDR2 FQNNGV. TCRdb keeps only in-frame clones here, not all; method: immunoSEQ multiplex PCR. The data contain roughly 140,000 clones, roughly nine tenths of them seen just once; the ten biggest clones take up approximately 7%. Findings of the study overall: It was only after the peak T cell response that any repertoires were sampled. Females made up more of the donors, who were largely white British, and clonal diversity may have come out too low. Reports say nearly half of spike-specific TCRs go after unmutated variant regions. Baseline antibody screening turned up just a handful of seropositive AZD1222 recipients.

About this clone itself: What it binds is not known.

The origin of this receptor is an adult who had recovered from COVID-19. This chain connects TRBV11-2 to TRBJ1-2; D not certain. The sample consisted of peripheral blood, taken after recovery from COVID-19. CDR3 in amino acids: CASSLDGYYGYTF. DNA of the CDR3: TGTGCCAGCAGCTTAGATGGGTACTATGGCTACACCTTC.